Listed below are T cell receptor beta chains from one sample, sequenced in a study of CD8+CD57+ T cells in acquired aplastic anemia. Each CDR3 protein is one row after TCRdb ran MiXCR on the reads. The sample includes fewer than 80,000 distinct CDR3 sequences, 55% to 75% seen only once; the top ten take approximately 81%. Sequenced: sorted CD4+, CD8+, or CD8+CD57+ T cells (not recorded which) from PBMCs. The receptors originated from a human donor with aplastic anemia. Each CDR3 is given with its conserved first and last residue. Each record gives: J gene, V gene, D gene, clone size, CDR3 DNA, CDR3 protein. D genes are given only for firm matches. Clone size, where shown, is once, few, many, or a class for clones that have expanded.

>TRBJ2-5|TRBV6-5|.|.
TGTGCCAGCAGTTACGTGGGGCCACAAGAGACCCAGTACTTC
CASSYVGPQETQYF
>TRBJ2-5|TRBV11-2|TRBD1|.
TGTGCCAGCAGCTATTCGGACAGGGGAAATTTCCAAGAGACCCAGTACTTC
CASSYSDRGNFQETQYF
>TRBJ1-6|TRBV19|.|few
TGTGCCAGTTGCAGTGGGCGGGCTAATTCACCCCTCCACTTT
CASCSGRANSPLHF
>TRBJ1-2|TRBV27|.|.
TGTGCCAGCAGTTCGCAGCGATACTATGGCTACACCTTC
CASSSQRYYGYTF
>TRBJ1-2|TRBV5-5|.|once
TGTGCCAGCAGCTTGGAGTGGGCAGGGAAGGATGGCTACACCTTC
CASSLEWAGKDGYTF
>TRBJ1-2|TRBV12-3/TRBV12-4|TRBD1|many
TGTGCCAGCACGGACAGGGCCTATGGCTACACCTTC
CASTDRAYGYTF
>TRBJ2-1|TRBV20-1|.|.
TGCAGTGCTAGAGATTTTAGTGAGCAGTTCTTC
CSARDFSEQFF
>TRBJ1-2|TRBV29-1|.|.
TGCAGCGTTGCGGGGGCGAGCTATGGCTACACCTTC
CSVAGASYGYTF
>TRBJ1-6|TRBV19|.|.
TGTGCCAGTAGGGACATGGTCGGTAATTCACCCCTCCACTTT
CASRDMVGNSPLHF
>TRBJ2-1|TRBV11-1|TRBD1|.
TGTGCCAGCAGCTTATTACGAGCCGGGACAGGGAAGGACGATGAGCAGTTCTTC
CASSLLRAGTGKDDEQFF
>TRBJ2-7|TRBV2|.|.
TGCGCCAGCAGCCAAGCAAGGTTTATCTACGAGCAGTACTTC
CASSQARFIYEQYF
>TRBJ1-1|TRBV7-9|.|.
TGTGCCAGCAGCTTAGCCCTTACTGAAGCTTTCTTT
CASSLALTEAFF
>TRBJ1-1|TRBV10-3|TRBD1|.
TGTGCCTCTCGGACAGGGGGCGCGTCTGAAGCTTTCTTT
CASRTGGASEAFF
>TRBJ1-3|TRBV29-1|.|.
TGCAGCGTTGAAGGGGATCTATCCGGAAACACCATATATTTT
CSVEGDLSGNTIYF
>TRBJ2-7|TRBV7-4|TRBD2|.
TGTGCCTGGAGCGCGGGACTAGCGGCCATCGGCGAGCAGTACTTC
CAWSAGLAAIGEQYF
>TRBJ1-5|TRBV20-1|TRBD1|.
TGCAGTGCTAGTAGACAGGGGCGCAATCAGCCCCAGCATTTT
CSASRQGRNQPQHF
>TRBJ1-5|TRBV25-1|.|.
TGTGCCAGCAGTGATGGAGCCGGGACGGAGACAGGCTATAGCAATCAGCCCCAGCATTTT
CASSDGAGTETGYSNQPQHF
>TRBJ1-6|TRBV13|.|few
TGTGCCAGCAGCTCCAACAGGGTGAGCTCCTATAATTCACCCCTCCACTTT
CASSSNRVSSYNSPLHF
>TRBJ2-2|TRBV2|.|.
TGTGCCAGCAGTTCGTCGACAGGCCACGGGGGGCTGTTTTTT
CASSSSTGHGGLFF
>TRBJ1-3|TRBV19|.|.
TGTGCCAGTAGTAGATTTTCAGACGGCTCTGGAAACACCATATATTTT
CASSRFSDGSGNTIYF
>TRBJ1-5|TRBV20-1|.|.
TGCAGTGCTAGAGAGGGAGGGAGACTTCAGCCCCAGCATTTT
CSAREGGRLQPQHF
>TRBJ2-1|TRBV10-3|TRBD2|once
TGTGCCATCAGTGATCGGGACTACCATCAGGAGAATGAGCAGTTCTTC
CAISDRDYHQENEQFF
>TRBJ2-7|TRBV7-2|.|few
TGTGCCAGCAGCTTAGAACAGTCCCCCTACGAGCAGTACTTC
CASSLEQSPYEQYF
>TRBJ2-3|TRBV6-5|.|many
TGTGCCAGCCAGTTACGCCGGGGGATTGGGGCAGATACGCAGTATTTT
CASQLRRGIGADTQYF
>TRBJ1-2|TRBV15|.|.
TGTGCCACCAGCAGAGATTTAACTGGCTACACCTTC
CATSRDLTGYTF
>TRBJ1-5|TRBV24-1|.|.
TGTGCCACCAGTGATCACAGGGTAGGGCAGCCCCAGCATTTT
CATSDHRVGQPQHF
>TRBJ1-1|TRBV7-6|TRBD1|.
TGTGCCAGCAGCTTAGAAACAGGGGTGAGCACTGAAGCTTTCTTT
CASSLETGVSTEAFF
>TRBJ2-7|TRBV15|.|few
TGTGCCACCAGCAGAGATTTCGGCTCTAACTACGAGCAGTACTTC
CATSRDFGSNYEQYF
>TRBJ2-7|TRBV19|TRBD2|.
TGTGCCAGTAGTGCGGGGACTAGCGGGATCTACGAGCAGTACTTC
CASSAGTSGIYEQYF
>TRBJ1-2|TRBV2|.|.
TGTGCCAGCATGGTGACAGGCGGCTACACCTTC
CASMVTGGYTF
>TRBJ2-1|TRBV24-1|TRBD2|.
TGTGCCACCAGTGAAGCCGGGACTACCCAGTTCTTC
CATSEAGTTQFF
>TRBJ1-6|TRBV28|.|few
TGTGCCAGCAGTCTCACGTTTAATTCACCCCTCCACTTT
CASSLTFNSPLHF
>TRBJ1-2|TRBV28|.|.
TGTGCCAGCACCCACGTCGGGGGAGGCTATGGCTACACCTTC
CASTHVGGGYGYTF
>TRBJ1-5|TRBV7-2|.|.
TGTGCCAGCAGCTTAGGAGCCGTGGAGCCCCAGCATTTT
CASSLGAVEPQHF
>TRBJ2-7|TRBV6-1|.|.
TGTGCCAGCAGTGAATCTGGAGACTACGAGCAGTACTTC
CASSESGDYEQYF
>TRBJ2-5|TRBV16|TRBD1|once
TGTGCCAGCAGCCAACCCGACAGGGGGCAAGGCGAGACCCAGTACTTC
CASSQPDRGQGETQYF
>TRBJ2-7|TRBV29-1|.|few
TGCAGCGTCGTGACAGGTTCCTACGAGCAGTACTTC
CSVVTGSYEQYF
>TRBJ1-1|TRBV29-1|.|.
TGCAGCGTTGAAGGGGGATTAACCACTGAAGCTTTCTTT
CSVEGGLTTEAFF
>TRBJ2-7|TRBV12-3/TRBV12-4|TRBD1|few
TGTGCCAGCAGTTTGGGGACAGCCGAGCAGTACTTC
CASSLGTAEQYF
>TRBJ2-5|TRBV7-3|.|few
TGTGCCAGCAGCTTCGGAGACTGGGAGACCCAGTACTTC
CASSFGDWETQYF
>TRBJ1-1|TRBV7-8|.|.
TGTGCCAGCAGCTTCGGACAGTTGAACACTGAAGCTTTCTTT
CASSFGQLNTEAFF
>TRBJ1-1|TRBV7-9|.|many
TGTGCCAGCAGCTTAGATCGGAACACTGAAGCTTTCTTT
CASSLDRNTEAFF
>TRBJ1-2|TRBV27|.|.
TGTGCCAGCAGTTTCGGGGGCGCCTCTTTTGGCTACACCTTC
CASSFGGASFGYTF
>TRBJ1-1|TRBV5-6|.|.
TGTGCCAGCAGCTTGCCCTCTGGGGGCACTGAAGCTTTCTTT
CASSLPSGGTEAFF
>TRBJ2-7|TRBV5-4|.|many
TGTGCCAGCAGCCTGGACAGCCCCTACGAGCAGTACTTC
CASSLDSPYEQYF
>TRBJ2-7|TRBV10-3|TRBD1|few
TGTGCCATCAGTGACCAACAGGGGGCGCGGGGTCACGAGCAGTACTTC
CAISDQQGARGHEQYF
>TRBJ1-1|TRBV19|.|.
TGTGCCAGTAGTCCGGGGACGCCTGAAGCTTTCTTT
CASSPGTPEAFF
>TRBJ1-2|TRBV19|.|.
TGTGCCAGTAGTCCCATCGGGGGGACTGGCTACACCTTC
CASSPIGGTGYTF
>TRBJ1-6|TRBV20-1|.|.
TGCAGTGCCCTGGCGCGCGATGGGATTTCACCCCTCCACTTT
CSALARDGISPLHF
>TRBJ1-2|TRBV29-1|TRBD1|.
TGCAGCGTTCCCGACAGGGCAGGCGGCTACACCTTC
CSVPDRAGGYTF
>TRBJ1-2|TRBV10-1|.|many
TGCGCCAGCAGACCGGGACGCGAGTGTGAGTATCGTGGCTACACCTTC
CASRPGRECEYRGYTF
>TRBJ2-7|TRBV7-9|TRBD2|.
TGTGCCAGCAGCTTTCTTAGCGGGACCCCCTACGAGCAGTACTTC
CASSFLSGTPYEQYF
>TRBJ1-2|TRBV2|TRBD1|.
TGTGCCAGCATCGCCAGACAGGGGCAAGGCTACACCTTC
CASIARQGQGYTF
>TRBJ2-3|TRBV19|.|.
TGTGCCAGTAGTATGAGGGTAGGGGGCACAGATACGCAGTATTTT
CASSMRVGGTDTQYF
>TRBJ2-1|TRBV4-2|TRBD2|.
TGTGCCAGCAGCGCCAGGAGCGGGGGGGCACATGAGCAGTTCTTC
CASSARSGGAHEQFF
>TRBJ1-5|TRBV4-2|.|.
TGTGCCAGCAGCCAAGGCAGGAGCCTCAATCAGCCCCAGCATTTT
CASSQGRSLNQPQHF